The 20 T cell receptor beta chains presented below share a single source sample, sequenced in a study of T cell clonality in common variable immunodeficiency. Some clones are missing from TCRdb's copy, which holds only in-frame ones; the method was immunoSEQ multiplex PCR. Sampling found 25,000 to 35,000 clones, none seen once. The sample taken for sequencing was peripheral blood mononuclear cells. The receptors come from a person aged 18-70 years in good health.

The DNA read from the CDR3 is TGTGCCAGCAGTCTCGGGGGGGACAGGGGGATCGCCGGGGGTGGC. Its protein product is CASSLGGDRGIAGGG. The entire CDR3 protein reads CASSLGGDRGIAGGGYTF. The chain uses TRBV2 and TRBJ1-2; 11 nucleotides align to TRBD1. The CDR3 extends 3 residues past the end of the read, so its final part is completed from the germline J gene. The trim removed 5 bases at V and 7 bases at J, leaving 18 bases unmatched. The length of the CDR3 is 18 residues. Germline CDR1 reads SNHLY; CDR2 reads FYNNEI.

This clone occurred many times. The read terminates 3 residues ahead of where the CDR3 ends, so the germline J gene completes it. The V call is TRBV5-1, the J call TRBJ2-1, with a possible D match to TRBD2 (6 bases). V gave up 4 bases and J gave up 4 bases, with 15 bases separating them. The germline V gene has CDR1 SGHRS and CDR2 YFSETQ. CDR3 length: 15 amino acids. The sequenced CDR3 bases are TGCGCCAGCAGCCTGCTGGCGGGACTTTACAATGAG. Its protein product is CASSLLAGLYNE. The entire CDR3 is CASSLLAGLYNEQFF. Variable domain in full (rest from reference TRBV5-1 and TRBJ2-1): KAGVTQTPRYLIKTRGQQVTLSCSPISGHRSVSWYQQTPGQGLQFLFEYFSETQRNKGNFPGRFSGRQFSNSRSEMNVSTLELGDSALYLCASSLLAGLYNEQFFGPGTRLTVL.

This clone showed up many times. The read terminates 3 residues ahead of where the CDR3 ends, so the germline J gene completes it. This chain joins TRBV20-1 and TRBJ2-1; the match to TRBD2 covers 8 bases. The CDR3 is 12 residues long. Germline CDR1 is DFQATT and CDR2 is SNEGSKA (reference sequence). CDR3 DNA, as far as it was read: TGCACTGTACCGGGGGGGGGAGATGAG. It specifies CTVPGGGDE. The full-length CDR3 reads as CTVPGGGDEQFF.

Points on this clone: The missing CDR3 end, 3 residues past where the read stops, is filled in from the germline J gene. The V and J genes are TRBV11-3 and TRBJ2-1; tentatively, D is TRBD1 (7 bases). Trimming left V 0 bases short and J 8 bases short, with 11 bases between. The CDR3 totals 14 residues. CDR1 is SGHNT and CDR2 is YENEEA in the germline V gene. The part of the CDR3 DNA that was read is TGTGCCAGCAGCTTAGATACAGGGGACTATGAG. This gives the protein CASSLDTGDYE. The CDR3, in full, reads CASSLDTGDYEQFF.

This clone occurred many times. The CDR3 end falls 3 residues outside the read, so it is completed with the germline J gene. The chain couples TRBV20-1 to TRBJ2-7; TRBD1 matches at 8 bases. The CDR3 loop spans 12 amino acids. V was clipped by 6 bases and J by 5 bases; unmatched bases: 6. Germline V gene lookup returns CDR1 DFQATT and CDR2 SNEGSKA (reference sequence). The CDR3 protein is CSAGQGPNEQYF. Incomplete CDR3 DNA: TGCAGTGCCGGACAGGGACCCAACGAG.

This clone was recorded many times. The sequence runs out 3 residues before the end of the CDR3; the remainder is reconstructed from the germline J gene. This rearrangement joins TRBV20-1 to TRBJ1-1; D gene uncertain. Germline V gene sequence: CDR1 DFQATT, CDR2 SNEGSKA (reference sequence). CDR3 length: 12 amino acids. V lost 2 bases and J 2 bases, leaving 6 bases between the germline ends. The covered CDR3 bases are TGCAGTGCTAGAACCGGTAACACTGAA. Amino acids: CSARTGNTE. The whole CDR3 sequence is CSARTGNTEAFF.

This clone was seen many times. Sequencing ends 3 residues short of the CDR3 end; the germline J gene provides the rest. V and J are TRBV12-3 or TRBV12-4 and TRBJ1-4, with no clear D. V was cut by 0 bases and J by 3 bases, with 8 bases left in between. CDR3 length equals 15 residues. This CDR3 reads CASSLAGEANEKLFF. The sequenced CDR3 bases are TGTGCCAGCAGTTTAGCAGGTGAAGCTAATGAAAAA.

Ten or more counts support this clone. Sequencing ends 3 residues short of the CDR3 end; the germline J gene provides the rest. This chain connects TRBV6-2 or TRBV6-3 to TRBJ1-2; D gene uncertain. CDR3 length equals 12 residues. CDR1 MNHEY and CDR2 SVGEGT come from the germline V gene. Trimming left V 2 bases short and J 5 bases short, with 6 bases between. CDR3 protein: CASSYLQYGYTF. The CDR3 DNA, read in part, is TGTGCCAGCAGTTACCTCCAGTATGGC.

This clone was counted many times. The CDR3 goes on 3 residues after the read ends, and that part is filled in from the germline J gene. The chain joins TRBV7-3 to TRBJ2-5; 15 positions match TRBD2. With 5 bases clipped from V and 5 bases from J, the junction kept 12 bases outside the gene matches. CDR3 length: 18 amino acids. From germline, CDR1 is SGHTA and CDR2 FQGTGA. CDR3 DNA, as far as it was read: TGTGCCAGCAGCCACGGACTAGCGGGGGGGACCTATTCCGAGACC. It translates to CASSHGLAGGTYSET. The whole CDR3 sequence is CASSHGLAGGTYSETQYF.

CDR3 sequence: CARSPSYGYTF. Partial CDR3 DNA: TGTGCCAGAAGTCCGTCGTATGGC. The gene calls are TRBV5-3 and TRBJ1-2; no firm D call. The CDR3 end lies 3 residues beyond the end of the read and is filled in from the germline J gene. TRBV5-3 is an open reading frame, and its role is uncertain. The CDR3 is made up of 11 amino acids. V was pared by 5 bases and J by 5 bases, with 7 bases between.

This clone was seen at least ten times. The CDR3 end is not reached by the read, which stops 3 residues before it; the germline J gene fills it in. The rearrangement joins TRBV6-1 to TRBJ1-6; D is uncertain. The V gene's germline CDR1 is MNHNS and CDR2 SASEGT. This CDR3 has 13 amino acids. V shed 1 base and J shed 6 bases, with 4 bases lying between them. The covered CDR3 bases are TGTGCCAGCAGTGAAGTTCTTAATTCACCC. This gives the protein CASSEVLNSP. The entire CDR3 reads CASSEVLNSPLHF.

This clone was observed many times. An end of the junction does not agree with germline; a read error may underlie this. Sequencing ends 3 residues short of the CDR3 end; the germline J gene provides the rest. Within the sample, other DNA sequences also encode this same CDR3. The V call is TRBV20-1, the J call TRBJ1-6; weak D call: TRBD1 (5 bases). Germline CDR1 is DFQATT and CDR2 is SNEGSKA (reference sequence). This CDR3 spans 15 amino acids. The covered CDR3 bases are TGCAGTGCTAGAGTTTCGGGGGTCTATGATTCACCC. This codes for CSARVSGVYDSP. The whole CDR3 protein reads CSARVSGVYDSPLHF.

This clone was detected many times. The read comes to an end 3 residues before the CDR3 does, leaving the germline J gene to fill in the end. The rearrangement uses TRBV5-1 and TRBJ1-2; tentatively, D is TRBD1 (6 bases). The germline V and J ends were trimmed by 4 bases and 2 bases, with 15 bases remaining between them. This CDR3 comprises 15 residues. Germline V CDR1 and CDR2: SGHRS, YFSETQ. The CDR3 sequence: CASSLKDSRNYGYTF. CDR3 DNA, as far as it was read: TGCGCCAGCAGCCTTAAGGACAGCCGAAACTATGGC.

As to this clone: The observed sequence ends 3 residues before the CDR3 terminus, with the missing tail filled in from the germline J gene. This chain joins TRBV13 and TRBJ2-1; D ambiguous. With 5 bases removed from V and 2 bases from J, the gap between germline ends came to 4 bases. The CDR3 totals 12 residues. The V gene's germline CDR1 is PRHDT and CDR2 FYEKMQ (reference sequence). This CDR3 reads CASSPTYNEQFF. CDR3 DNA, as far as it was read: TGTGCCAGCAGCCCTACCTACAATGAG.

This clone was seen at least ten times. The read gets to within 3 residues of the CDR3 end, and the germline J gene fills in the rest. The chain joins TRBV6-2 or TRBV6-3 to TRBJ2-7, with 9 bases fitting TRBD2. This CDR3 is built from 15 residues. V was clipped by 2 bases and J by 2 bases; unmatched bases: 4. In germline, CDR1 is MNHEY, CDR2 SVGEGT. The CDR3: CASSYPGGGAYEQYF. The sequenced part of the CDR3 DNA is TGTGCCAGCAGTTACCCGGGCGGGGGGGCCTACGAG.

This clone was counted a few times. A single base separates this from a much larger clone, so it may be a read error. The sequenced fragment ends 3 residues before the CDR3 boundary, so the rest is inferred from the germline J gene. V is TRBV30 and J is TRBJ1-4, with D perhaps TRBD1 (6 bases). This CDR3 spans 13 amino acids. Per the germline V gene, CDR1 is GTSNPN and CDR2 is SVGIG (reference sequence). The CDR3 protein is CAWSGRGNSPLFF. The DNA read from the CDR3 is TGTGCCTGGAGTGGCAGGGGTAATTCACCA.

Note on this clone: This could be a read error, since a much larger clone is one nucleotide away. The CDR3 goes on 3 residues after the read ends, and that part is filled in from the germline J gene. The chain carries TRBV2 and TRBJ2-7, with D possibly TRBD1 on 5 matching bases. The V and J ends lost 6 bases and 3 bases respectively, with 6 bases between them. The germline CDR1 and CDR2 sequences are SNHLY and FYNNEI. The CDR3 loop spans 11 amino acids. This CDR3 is CASSQGYEQYF. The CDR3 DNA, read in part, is TGTGCCAGCAGCCAGGGCTACGAG.

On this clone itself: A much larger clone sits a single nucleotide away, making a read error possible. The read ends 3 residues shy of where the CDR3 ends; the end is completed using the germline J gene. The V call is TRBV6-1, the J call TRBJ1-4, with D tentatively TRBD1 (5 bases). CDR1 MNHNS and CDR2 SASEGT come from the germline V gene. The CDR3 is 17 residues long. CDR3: CASSEGAYGSGANVLFF. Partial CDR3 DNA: TGTGCCAGCAGTGAAGGAGCATACGGTTCTGGGGCCAACGTA.

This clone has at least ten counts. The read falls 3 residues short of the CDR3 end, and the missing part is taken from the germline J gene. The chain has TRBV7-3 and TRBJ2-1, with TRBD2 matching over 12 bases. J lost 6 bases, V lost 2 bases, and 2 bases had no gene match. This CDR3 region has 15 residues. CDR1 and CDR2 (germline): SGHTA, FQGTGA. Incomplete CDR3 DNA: TGTGCCAGCAGCTTACTAGCGGGGGGGCGCAATGAG. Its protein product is CASSLLAGGRNE. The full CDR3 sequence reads CASSLLAGGRNEQFF.

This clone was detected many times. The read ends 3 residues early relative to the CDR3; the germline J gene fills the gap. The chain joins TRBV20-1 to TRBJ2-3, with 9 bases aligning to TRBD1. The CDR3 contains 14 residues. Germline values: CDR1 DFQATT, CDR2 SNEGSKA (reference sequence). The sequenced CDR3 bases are TGCAGTGCGAAACGACCGGGGACAGGGTGGGCG. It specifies CSAKRPGTGWA. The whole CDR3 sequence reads CSAKRPGTGWAQYF.